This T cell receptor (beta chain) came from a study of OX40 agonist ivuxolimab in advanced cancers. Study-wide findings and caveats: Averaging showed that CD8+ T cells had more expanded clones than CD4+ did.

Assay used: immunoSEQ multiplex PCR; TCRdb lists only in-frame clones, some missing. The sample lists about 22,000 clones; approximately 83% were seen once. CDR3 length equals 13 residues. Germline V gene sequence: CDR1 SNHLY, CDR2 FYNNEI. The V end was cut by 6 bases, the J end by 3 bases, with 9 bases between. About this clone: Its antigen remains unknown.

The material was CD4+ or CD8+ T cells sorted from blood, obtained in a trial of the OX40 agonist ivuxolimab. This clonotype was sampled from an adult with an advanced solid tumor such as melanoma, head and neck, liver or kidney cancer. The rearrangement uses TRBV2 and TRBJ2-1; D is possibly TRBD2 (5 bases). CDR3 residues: CASSGGGYNEQFF. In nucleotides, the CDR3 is TGTGCCAGCAGCGGCGGAGGCTACAATGAGCAGTTCTTC. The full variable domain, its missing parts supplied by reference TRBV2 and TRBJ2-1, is EPEVTQTPSHQVTQMGQEVILRCVPISNHLYFYWYRQILGQKVEFLVSFYNNEISEKSEIFDDQFSVERPDGSNFTLKIRSTKLEDSAMYFCASSGGGYNEQFFGPGTRLTVL.